The rows below give T cell receptor beta chains drawn from one sample of a study of blood T cell repertoires in COVID-19. Assay: immunoSEQ multiplex PCR; the TCRdb copy retains only in-frame clones and omits some. This table holds about 160,000 clones, about 83% found once. Sequenced material: peripheral blood. The receptors originated from a woman between 65 and 79 years old with COVID-19, enrolled during active disease. The CDR3 runs from the conserved cysteine through the conserved F or W. Fields, in order: J gene, CDR3 length, V gene, D gene, clone size, CDR3 protein, CDR3 DNA. The D gene is left open where the match is weak. Rows give clone size only sometimes, using once, few, many, or a class for an expanded clone.

TRBJ1-1 14 TRBV18 . . CASSARRVNTEAFF TGTGCCAGCTCCGCCCGCAGGGTCAACACTGAAGCTTTCTTT
TRBJ2-1 15 TRBV10-3 . . CAISEKGGAGNEQFF TGTGCCATCAGTGAGAAGGGGGGGGCAGGTAATGAGCAGTTCTTC
TRBJ1-1 14 TRBV3-1/TRBV3-2 TRBD1 . CASSQGGQGAKAFF TGTGCCAGCAGCCAAGGTGGACAGGGGGCGAAAGCTTTCTTT
TRBJ2-7 17 TRBV19 TRBD2 . CASSFRLAGGAAYEQYF TGTGCCAGTAGTTTTCGACTAGCGGGGGGGGCCGCCTACGAGCAGTACTTC
TRBJ2-7 16 TRBV9 TRBD1 . CASSPSSTGSSYEQYF TGTGCCAGCAGCCCCTCCTCGACAGGGAGCTCCTACGAGCAGTACTTC
TRBJ1-2 13 TRBV29-1 . . CSVESQSGYGYTF TGCAGCGTTGAATCTCAGAGCGGCTATGGCTACACCTTC
TRBJ1-1 14 TRBV9 . . CASSVDRQYTEAFF TGTGCCAGCAGCGTAGACAGACAGTACACTGAAGCTTTCTTT
TRBJ1-4 14 TRBV5-1 . . CASSFRGSNEKLFF TGCGCCAGCAGCTTTCGGGGATCTAATGAAAAACTGTTTTTT
TRBJ1-3 13 TRBV7-6 . . CASSSFPGNTIYF TGTGCCAGCAGCTCCTTTCCTGGAAACACCATATATTTT
TRBJ2-2 16 TRBV7-9 TRBD2 . CASSLVGGANTGELFF TGTGCCAGCAGCTTAGTCGGGGGGGCGAACACCGGGGAGCTGTTTTTT
TRBJ1-5 15 TRBV28 . . CASMRGMGRNQPQHF TGTGCCAGCATGCGGGGAATGGGTCGAAATCAGCCCCAGCATTTT
TRBJ1-2 17 TRBV25-1 . . CASSEDGSPGRNYGYTF TGTGCCAGCAGTGAAGACGGCAGCCCTGGGAGAAACTATGGCTACACCTTC
TRBJ2-1 15 TRBV2 TRBD2 . CASSGSSGVTGEQFF TGTGCCAGCAGTGGAAGCAGCGGGGTCACGGGGGAGCAGTTCTTC
TRBJ2-3 16 TRBV7-2 TRBD2 . CASSPLLTSVTDTQYF TGTGCCAGCAGCCCTCTCCTGACTAGCGTCACAGATACGCAGTATTTT
TRBJ1-1 16 TRBV3-1/TRBV3-2 . . CASSPDRPMGNTEAFF TGTGCCAGCAGCCCCGACAGACCAATGGGGAACACTGAAGCTTTCTTT
TRBJ2-3 16 TRBV2 TRBD2 . CASSDLLAGGGDTQYF TGTGCCAGCAGTGACTTACTAGCGGGGGGTGGGGATACGCAGTATTTT
TRBJ2-7 16 TRBV5-1 TRBD2 . CASSSGTSGVTYEQYF TGCGCCAGCAGCTCGGGGACTAGCGGGGTAACCTACGAGCAGTACTTC
TRBJ1-1 13 TRBV19 . . CASSTTVNTEAFF TGTGCCAGTAGTACGACAGTGAACACTGAAGCTTTCTTT
TRBJ1-5 14 TRBV2 . . CASSVGLLDQPQHF TGTGCCAGCAGTGTGGGGCTCCTCGATCAGCCCCAGCATTTT
TRBJ2-3 12 TRBV6-5 . . CASSPIRDTQYF TGTGCCAGCAGCCCGATTAGAGATACGCAGTATTTT
TRBJ2-5 13 TRBV6-5 . . CASSTPQAETQYF TGTGCCAGCAGTACCCCTCAGGCGGAGACCCAGTACTTC
TRBJ2-1 16 TRBV4-1 . . CASSPLTGSLDNEQFF TGCGCCAGCAGCCCCTTAACAGGGTCCCTGGACAATGAGCAGTTCTTC
TRBJ1-1 14 TRBV5-1 TRBD1 . CASSKQGANTEAFF TGCGCCAGCAGCAAACAGGGGGCTAACACTGAAGCTTTCTTT
TRBJ1-5 15 TRBV28 TRBD1 once CASSLSQGNYQPQHF TGTGCCAGCAGTTTGTCACAGGGGAATTATCAGCCCCAGCATTTT
TRBJ1-4 16 TRBV5-1 TRBD1 . CASSFSTGQGNEKLFF TGCGCCAGCAGCTTCAGCACGGGACAGGGAAATGAAAAACTGTTTTTT
TRBJ2-7 13 TRBV20-1 . . CSASPPGTYEQYF TGCAGTGCTAGTCCGCCGGGGACCTACGAGCAGTACTTC
TRBJ2-5 15 TRBV9 . . CASSVATGSGETQYF TGTGCCAGCAGCGTAGCTACGGGGAGTGGGGAGACCCAGTACTTC
TRBJ1-2 11 TRBV20-1 . . CSAPSGVGYTF TGCAGTGCCCCCTCAGGGGTTGGCTACACCTTC
TRBJ1-1 15 TRBV7-9 . . CASSLDSLGNTEAFF TGTGCCAGCAGCTTAGATAGTCTTGGGAACACTGAAGCTTTCTTT
TRBJ2-1 14 TRBV10-3 TRBD1 few CATNRDSAYNEQFF TGTGCCACCAACCGGGACAGCGCATACAATGAGCAGTTCTTC
TRBJ2-5 18 TRBV9 TRBD2 . CASSLATSGGASRETQYF TGTGCCAGCAGTTTGGCTACTAGCGGGGGGGCGAGTCGAGAGACCCAGTACTTC
TRBJ2-5 14 TRBV28 . few CASSYSGPKRTQYF TGTGCCAGCAGTTATAGCGGTCCCAAGAGGACCCAGTACTTC
TRBJ2-5 15 TRBV2 . once CASGPLSQVQETQYF TGTGCCAGCGGTCCCCTAAGCCAGGTCCAAGAGACCCAGTACTTC
TRBJ2-1 16 TRBV7-3 TRBD2 . CASSSETSGGYNEQFF TGTGCCAGCAGCTCTGAGACTAGCGGGGGTTACAATGAGCAGTTCTTC
TRBJ1-5 15 TRBV6-5 TRBD1 once CASSSGTGVNQPQHF TGTGCCAGCAGTTCCGGGACAGGGGTCAATCAGCCCCAGCATTTT
TRBJ2-5 12 TRBV7-9 TRBD1 . CASSHSQGVGYF TGTGCCAGCAGCCACTCACAGGGGGTGGGGTACTTC
TRBJ2-1 14 TRBV5-1 . once CASSLDSQLNEQFF TGCGCCAGCAGCTTGGACAGCCAGCTAAATGAGCAGTTCTTC
TRBJ2-7 16 TRBV5-6 TRBD1 . CASSFSGTVYGYEQYF TGTGCCAGCAGCTTTTCTGGGACAGTCTATGGCTACGAGCAGTACTTC
TRBJ2-3 18 TRBV2 . . CASKGGTLPIVAADTQYF TGTGCCAGCAAGGGGGGGACCTTACCGATCGTAGCAGCAGATACGCAGTATTTT
TRBJ1-4 14 TRBV5-1 TRBD1 . CASSSQGDGEKLFF TGCGCCAGCAGCTCCCAGGGGGATGGTGAAAAACTGTTTTTT
TRBJ2-5 16 TRBV21-1 . . CASSKKLARIRETQYF TGTGCCAGCAGCAAAAAGCTAGCTCGTATTAGAGAGACCCAGTACTTC
TRBJ2-7 15 TRBV5-4 TRBD1 . CASSKDRGQTYEQYF TGTGCCAGCAGCAAGGACAGGGGACAAACCTACGAGCAGTACTTC
TRBJ1-1 14 TRBV6-1 TRBD1 . CASSEVRQGQSVPF TGTGCCAGCAGTGAAGTACGACAGGGGCAATCGGTCCCCTTT
TRBJ1-5 15 TRBV7-2 . . CASSLELGGGQPQHF TGTGCCAGCAGCTTAGAGTTAGGGGGGGGTCAGCCCCAGCATTTT
TRBJ2-2 14 TRBV7-2 . . CASSAMGVAGELFF TGTGCCAGCAGCGCCATGGGAGTTGCCGGGGAGCTGTTTTTT
TRBJ2-7 15 TRBV7-9 TRBD1 . CASSPRGGYSYEQYF TGTGCCAGCAGCCCCAGAGGGGGCTACTCCTACGAGCAGTACTTC
TRBJ1-1 16 TRBV27 TRBD1 . CASSLLAGQRNTEAFF TGTGCCAGCAGTTTATTGGCGGGACAGAGGAACACTGAAGCTTTCTTT
TRBJ1-5 17 TRBV28 . . CASSLSPPGHIEQPQHF TGTGCCAGCAGTTTAAGCCCACCGGGACATATTGAACAGCCCCAGCATTTT
TRBJ1-1 16 TRBV19 TRBD1 . CASSIVSAGGLTEAFF TGTGCCAGTAGTATAGTGTCGGCAGGGGGATTGACTGAAGCTTTCTTT
TRBJ1-6 14 TRBV5-1 TRBD1 . CASKGTGMYSPLHF TGCGCCAGTAAAGGGACAGGGATGTATTCACCCCTCCACTTT
TRBJ1-2 15 TRBV25-1 TRBD1 . CASSDPGQGYYGYTF TGTGCCAGCAGTGATCCCGGACAGGGCTACTATGGCTACACCTTC
TRBJ2-3 16 TRBV19 TRBD2 . CASSRTSGGITDTQYF TGTGCCAGTAGTAGGACTAGCGGGGGGATCACAGATACGCAGTATTTT
TRBJ1-2 18 TRBV2 TRBD1 . CARKGTGATLRFNYGYTF TGTGCCCGAAAAGGGACAGGGGCAACTTTACGATTTAACTATGGCTACACCTTC
TRBJ1-6 14 TRBV3-1/TRBV3-2 . . CASSDRHRESPLHF TGTGCCAGCAGCGATCGACATAGGGAGTCACCCCTCCACTTT
TRBJ2-2 16 TRBV12-5 TRBD1 . CASGDRQGTNTGELFF TGTGCTAGTGGGGACAGACAGGGGACGAACACCGGGGAGCTGTTTTTT
TRBJ2-2 14 TRBV2 . . CASSVRRDTGELFF TGTGCCAGCAGTGTTAGGAGGGACACCGGGGAGCTGTTTTTT
TRBJ1-1 15 TRBV9 . . CASSVVRGGGSEAFF TGTGCCAGCAGCGTAGTTAGAGGAGGCGGCTCTGAAGCTTTCTTT
TRBJ1-5 16 TRBV15 . . CATSRGEGANNQPQHF TGTGCCACCAGCAGAGGGGAAGGGGCGAACAATCAGCCCCAGCATTTT